This TCR beta chain was identified in a study of T cells after somatic rescue of genetic block. The table came from immunoSEQ multiplex PCR; TCRdb's copy has only in-frame clones and leaves some out. This sample has about 14,000 clones; over 65% occur once, and the top ten carry less than 25%. CDR3 length equals 16 residues. Germline values: CDR1 SGHNT, CDR2 YENEEA. V gave up 5 bases and J gave up 7 bases; unmatched junction bases: 8. This clonotype was obtained from a boy aged 5-17 years. Sequencing input: peripheral blood mononuclear cells (PBMCs). V usage is TRBV11-3 and J usage is TRBJ2-2; 12 nucleotides line up with TRBD2. The CDR3 loop reads CASSSQLAGGGGELFF. CDR3 sequence (DNA): TGTGCCAGCAGCAGCCAACTAGCGGGAGGCGGCGGGGAGCTGTTTTTT.